What follows are 32 T cell receptor beta chains derived from one specimen sequenced in a study of shared clonotypes between healthy human individuals. The repertoire was sequenced with immunoSEQ multiplex PCR; TCRdb's copy has only in-frame clones and lacks some. This sample yields about 2.3 million clones, of which 85% to 95% are seen a single time; about 0.39% belongs to the top ten. The sample comprised naive CD4+ T cells from PBMCs. Subset defined: CD45RA+ positively selected. These receptors all stem from a man younger than 35 in good health. Some clones in this sample may be carry-over from other donors' samples.

This clone was seen only a few times. The V call is TRBV2, the J call TRBJ1-5; weak D call: TRBD1 (5 bases). The CDR3 is 14 amino acids. Germline loops: CDR1 SNHLY, CDR2 FYNNEI. Trimming stripped 3 bases from V and 8 bases from J, with 14 bases between. The CDR3, as DNA: TGTGCCAGCAGTGATGATGGGACCATAGAGCCCCAGCATTTT. Translation gives CASSDDGTIEPQHF.

The chain combines TRBV5-1 with TRBJ1-5; perhaps TRBD1 as D (5 bases). With 0 bases removed from V and 6 bases from J, the gap between germline ends came to 16 bases. The CDR3 spans 16 residues. From germline, CDR1 is SGHRS and CDR2 YFSETQ. CDR3 amino acids: CASSLDGGNTGQPQHF. In DNA, the CDR3 is TGCGCCAGCAGCTTGGATGGGGGGAACACTGGTCAGCCCCAGCATTTT.

The J gene is TRBJ1-2, the V gene TRBV14; possibly TRBD1 for D (5 bases). CDR1 and CDR2 (germline): SGHDN, FVKESK. The CDR3 totals 13 residues. V was pared by 5 bases and J by 4 bases, with 11 bases between. The CDR3 protein is CASSSGLLYGYTF. The CDR3 coding sequence is TGTGCCAGCAGCTCGGGACTGCTCTATGGCTACACCTTC.

This rearrangement joins TRBV11-2 to TRBJ2-6; D tentatively fits TRBD1 or TRBD2 (6 bases each). The V and J ends lost 5 bases and 3 bases respectively, with 8 bases between them. The germline V gene has CDR1 SGHAT and CDR2 FQNNGV. CDR3 size: 14 residues. The CDR3: CASSKGGGANVLTF. CDR3 DNA: TGTGCCAGCAGCAAGGGGGGTGGGGCCAACGTCCTGACTTTC.

This clone was picked up one time. This chain links TRBV7-3 with TRBJ2-1, with 7 bases aligning to TRBD1. The CDR3 is 13 amino acids. V gave up 3 bases and J gave up 10 bases; unmatched junction bases: 6. Germline values: CDR1 SGHTA, CDR2 FQGTGA. CDR3 coding DNA: TGTGCCAGCAGCTTCGACAGGGCGGGCGAGCAGTTCTTC. It encodes CASSFDRAGEQFF.

V usage is TRBV30 and J usage is TRBJ2-3; 8 positions agree with TRBD2. CDR3 size: 15 residues. Germline V CDR1 and CDR2: GTSNPN, SVGIG (reference sequence). After removal of 0 bases from V and 2 bases from J, the junction contained 4 bases not matched to a gene. Here the CDR3 DNA reads TGTGCCTGGAGTGTACTGGGACTAGTCACAGATACGCAGTATTTT. Protein: CAWSVLGLVTDTQYF.

With regard to this clone: The DNA is omitted, as the CDR3 cannot be located on it reliably, and the CDR3 follows TCRdb's listing. The rearrangement links TRBV5-1 to TRBJ2-5. The CDR3 extends over 13 residues, inclusive of both ends. CDR1 and CDR2 (germline): SGHRS, YFSETQ. The CDR3 here is CASSLVVGPGQYF.

The rearrangement uses TRBV5-6 and TRBJ1-4; no firm D call. Per germline, CDR1 SGHDT and CDR2 YYEEEE. V lost 1 base and J 1 base, leaving 8 bases between the germline ends. The CDR3 totals 15 residues. The CDR3 DNA reads TGTGCCAGCAGCTTGATGGGTGGAACTAATGAAAAACTGTTTTTT. Residues: CASSLMGGTNEKLFF. Supplemented by reference TRBV5-6 and TRBJ1-4, the full variable domain reads DAGVTQSPTHLIKTRGQQVTLRCSPKSGHDTVSWYQQALGQGPQFIFQYYEEEERQRGNFPDRFSGHQFPNYSSELNVNALLLGDSALYLCASSLMGGTNEKLFFGSGTQLSVL.

The J gene is TRBJ1-3, the V gene TRBV6-6; D remains ambiguous. The germline CDR1 and CDR2 sequences are MNHNY and SVGAGI (reference sequence). With 6 bases removed from V and 2 bases from J, the gap between germline ends came to 11 bases. This CDR3 comprises 14 residues. The CDR3 DNA sequence: TGTGCCAGCAGGCCGGACGGTACTGGAAACACCATATATTTT. It translates to CASRPDGTGNTIYF.

J is TRBJ2-1 and V is TRBV19, with a tentative D call TRBD1 (7 bases). Trimming cost V 6 bases and J 2 bases, with 23 bases left between them. CDR3 size: 18 residues. CDR1 and CDR2 from the germline V gene are LNHDA and SQIVND (reference sequence). CDR3 residues: CASRTSGGGRGAYNEQFF. The CDR3 DNA is TGTGCCAGTAGAACGAGTGGAGGGGGCAGAGGGGCCTACAATGAGCAGTTCTTC. Using reference TRBV19 and TRBJ2-1 for the parts outside the CDR3, the full variable domain is DGGITQSPKYLFRKEGQNVTLSCEQNLNHDAMYWYRQDPGQGLRLIYYSQIVNDFQKGDIAEGYSVSREKKESFPLTVTSAQKNPTAFYLCASRTSGGGRGAYNEQFFGPGTRLTVL.

V usage is TRBV7-7 and J usage is TRBJ1-5; D is undetermined. The CDR3 is made up of 13 amino acids. Trimming took 2 bases from V and 5 from J, leaving 7 bases between them. CDR1 and CDR2 from the germline V gene are SSHAT and FNYEAQ (reference sequence). The CDR3 protein is CASSLRDDQPQHF. The DNA for the CDR3 is TGTGCCAGCAGCTTACGTGATGATCAGCCCCAGCATTTT.

This chain uses TRBV6-6 with TRBJ1-5; D gene uncertain. The CDR3 consists of 13 residues. The germline CDR1 and CDR2 sequences are MNHNY and SVGAGI (reference sequence). Trimming took 5 bases from V and 5 from J, leaving 10 bases between them. CDR3 DNA: TGTGCCAGCAGTCTTTATTCCGATCAGCCCCAGCATTTT. This sequence encodes CASSLYSDQPQHF.

This chain joins TRBV28 and TRBJ1-5, with 9 bases fitting TRBD1. J was trimmed by 4 bases and V by 10 bases; bases with no gene match: 5. Per germline, CDR1 MDHEN and CDR2 SYDVKM. This CDR3 region has 13 residues. The CDR3 nucleotides read TGTGCCACCCGGACAGGGGTGAATCAGCCCCAGCATTTT. This codes for CATRTGVNQPQHF.

This sequence joins TRBV21-1 and TRBJ1-2; the DNA was not used to check the table's D call, TRBD1. TRBV21-1 is reported as a pseudogene. The CDR3 is 14 amino acids. The DNA of the CDR3 is TGTGCCAGCAGCAAAGGGGACAGGCGCTATGGCTACACCTTC. Protein sequence: CASSKGDRRYGYTF.

The chain has TRBV4-3 and TRBJ2-5, with D possibly being TRBD1 or TRBD2 (5 bases each). The CDR3 sequence is 16 residues long. The V and J ends lost 4 bases and 5 bases respectively, with 20 bases between them. The V gene's germline CDR1 is LGHNA and CDR2 YSLEER. The CDR3: CASSLGDVGSPETQYF. As DNA, the CDR3 is TGCGCCAGCAGCCTTGGGGACGTCGGGTCCCCGGAGACCCAGTACTTC.

The genes are TRBV28 and TRBJ1-2; D is ambiguous. Germline CDR1 and CDR2: MDHEN and SYDVKM. The length of the CDR3 is 14 residues. The V end lost 3 bases, the J end lost 0 bases, and 8 bases lay between the germline ends. The CDR3, as DNA: TGTGCCAGCAGTTTGTGGATTACTAACTATGGCTACACCTTC. It yields the protein CASSLWITNYGYTF.

The chain couples TRBV28 to TRBJ2-1, with 10 bases fitting TRBD1. CDR1 is MDHEN and CDR2 is SYDVKM in the germline V gene. V was pared by 6 bases and J by 8 bases, with 13 bases of the junction left unmatched. The CDR3 is 16 residues long. The CDR3 DNA is TGTGCCAGCAGCAGCAACCCCGGGACAGGGGATGATGAGCAGTTCTTC. It specifies CASSSNPGTGDDEQFF.

This clone was picked up a small number of times. V is TRBV2 and J is TRBJ1-1; 9 nucleotides agree with TRBD1. The CDR3 spans 12 residues. In germline, CDR1 is SNHLY, CDR2 FYNNEI. V gave up 10 bases and J gave up 5 bases; unmatched junction bases: 5. CDR3 sequence (DNA): TGTGCCATCGGACAGGGGTGGACTGAAGCTTTCTTT. This gives the protein CAIGQGWTEAFF.

V and J are TRBV19 and TRBJ1-4; D call uncertain. The CDR3 totals 13 residues. Germline lookup yields CDR1 LNHDA and CDR2 SQIVND (reference sequence). V lost 8 bases and J lost 6, with 13 bases in between. CDR3 loop: CASSKRRDEKLFF. The CDR3 DNA follows: TGTGCCAGTTCTAAAAGGCGGGATGAAAAACTGTTTTTT.

The rearrangement joins TRBV19 to TRBJ1-5; weak D call: TRBD1 (6 bases). Germline V gives CDR1 LNHDA, CDR2 SQIVND (reference sequence). The CDR3 loop spans 15 amino acids. V lost 5 bases and J 3 bases, leaving 14 bases between the germline ends. The CDR3 sequence: CASSRGRGPNQPQHF. CDR3 DNA sequence: TGTGCCAGTAGTCGGGGGCGGGGGCCCAATCAGCCCCAGCATTTT.

The genes are TRBV29-1 and TRBJ1-1, with TRBD1 as a possible D gene (6 bases). In germline, CDR1 is SQVTM, CDR2 ANQGSEA. The CDR3 extends over 14 amino acids. V lost 8 bases and J lost 5, with 21 bases in between. The CDR3 is CSSLGRVGATEAFF. CDR3 DNA sequence: TGCAGCTCACTCGGCCGGGTGGGGGCGACTGAAGCTTTCTTT.

The V and J genes are TRBV9 and TRBJ2-2; perhaps TRBD2 as D (6 bases). This CDR3 comprises 15 residues. The ends were cut back, 4 bases at V and 1 base at J, with 11 bases in the middle. In germline, CDR1 is SGDLS, CDR2 YYNGEE. In nucleotides, the CDR3 is TGTGCCAGCAGCCGGACTACCAAGAACACCGGGGAGCTGTTTTTT. Its translation is CASSRTTKNTGELFF. The full variable domain, with the rest looked up from reference TRBV9 and TRBJ2-2, is DSGVTQTPKHLITATGQRVTLRCSPRSGDLSVYWYQQSLDQGLQFLIQYYNGEERAKGNILERFSAQQFPDLHSELNLSSLELGDSALYFCASSRTTKNTGELFFGEGSRLTVL.

The chain carries TRBV27 and TRBJ2-7; D not certain. CDR3 size: 11 residues. Per germline, CDR1 MNHEY and CDR2 SMNVEV (reference sequence). V shed 4 bases and J shed 7 bases, with 8 bases lying between them. The CDR3 is CASSSSWEQYF. CDR3 in DNA: TGTGCCAGCAGTTCCTCGTGGGAGCAGTACTTC.

This chain links TRBV5-1 with TRBJ2-5, with D perhaps given as TRBD1 or TRBD2 (6 bases each). The CDR3 is 13 amino acids. V was shortened by 4 bases and J by 5 bases, with 12 bases between the two germline ends. CDR1 is SGHRS, CDR2 YFSETQ, per germline. The DNA for the CDR3 is TGCGCCAGCAGCCCCCGGGGGCGGGAGACCCAGTACTTC. Translated, it gives CASSPRGRETQYF.

The chain links TRBV18 to TRBJ2-2; weak D call: TRBD1 (5 bases). The CDR3 extends over 19 amino acids. V was pared by 1 base and J by 0 bases, with 18 bases between. Germline loops: CDR1 KGHSH, CDR2 LQKENI. The CDR3 is CASSPRNIVGPSNTGELFF. CDR3 sequence (DNA): TGTGCCAGCTCACCACGGAACATAGTGGGGCCTTCGAACACCGGGGAGCTGTTTTTT. The variable domain in full, completed from reference TRBV18 and TRBJ2-2, reads NAGVMQNPRHLVRRRGQEARLRCSPMKGHSHVYWYRQLPEEGLKFMVYLQKENIIDESGMPKERFSAEFPKEGPSILRIQQVVRGDSAAYFCASSPRNIVGPSNTGELFFGEGSRLTVL.

The chain links TRBV6-5 to TRBJ1-2; 7 bases are a match to TRBD1. The CDR3 sequence is 15 residues long. V gave up 3 bases and J gave up 2 bases; unmatched junction bases: 6. Germline V CDR1 and CDR2: MNHEY, SVGAGI. The CDR3 here is CASSYITGANYGYTF. The CDR3 DNA reads as TGTGCCAGCAGTTATATAACAGGGGCCAACTATGGCTACACCTTC.

This clone was seen only a few times. V usage is TRBV9 and J usage is TRBJ1-5; no clear D gene. The CDR3 extends over 15 amino acids. With 3 bases removed from V and 0 bases from J, the gap between germline ends came to 10 bases. The germline V gene has CDR1 SGDLS and CDR2 YYNGEE. CDR3 sequence (DNA): TGTGCCAGCAGCGCCGGACTTTATAGCAATCAGCCCCAGCATTTT. This codes for CASSAGLYSNQPQHF.

The chain employs TRBV15 and TRBJ1-2; 8 bases align to TRBD1. V was pared by 0 bases and J by 6 bases, with 9 bases of the junction left unmatched. The germline V gene encodes CDR1 LNHNV and CDR2 YYDKDF (reference sequence). The CDR3 covers 16 residues. CDR3 sequence (DNA): TGTGCCACCAGCAGAGATCCCGGCCAGGGGGCTGATGGCTACACCTTC. Translated, it gives CATSRDPGQGADGYTF.

The chain links TRBV7-2 to TRBJ1-1; D call uncertain. V was trimmed by 0 bases and J by 7 bases, leaving 3 bases between them. Germline V gene data show CDR1 as SGHTA and CDR2 as FQGNSA. The CDR3 extends over 11 amino acids. The CDR3: CASSLALEAFF. As DNA, the CDR3 is TGTGCCAGCAGCTTAGCACTTGAAGCTTTCTTT. The full variable domain, in which reference TRBV7-2 and TRBJ1-1 provide the parts outside the CDR3, is GAGVSQSPSNKVTEKGKDVELRCDPISGHTALYWYRQSLGQGLEFLIYFQGNSAPDKSGLPSDRFSAERTGGSVSTLTIQRTQQEDSAVYLCASSLALEAFFGQGTRLTVV.

The gene calls are TRBV5-1 and TRBJ1-1; no clear D gene. The CDR3 is 13 amino acids. Trimming left V 3 bases short and J 1 base short, with 7 bases between. Looked up from germline, CDR1 is SGHRS and CDR2 is YFSETQ. The DNA for the CDR3 is TGCGCCAGCAGCTCTACACCGAACACTGAAGCTTTCTTT. This codes for CASSSTPNTEAFF.

CDR3: CASSLVRMLGEQYF. In DNA form, the CDR3 reads TGTGCCAGCAGCTTAGTCCGGATGTTGGGCGAGCAGTACTTC. This rearrangement joins TRBV11-2 to TRBJ2-7; D is unresolved. The CDR3 spans 14 residues. Germline V lookup: CDR1 SGHAT, CDR2 FQNNGV. V lost 1 base and J lost 6, with 13 bases in between.

This chain connects TRBV6-5 to TRBJ1-1; 8 bases map to TRBD1. The CDR3 sequence is 13 residues long. Germline V lookup: CDR1 MNHEY, CDR2 SVGAGI. V shed 8 bases and J 1 base; nucleotides not matched to a gene: 3. CDR3 in DNA: TGTGCCAGCTGGGGACAGGAGAACACTGAAGCTTTCTTT. Residues: CASWGQENTEAFF.